A single sample is the source of the 24 T cell receptor beta chains below, sequenced in a study of blood T cell repertoires in COVID-19. Libraries were prepared by immunoSEQ multiplex PCR; TCRdb keeps only in-frame clonotypes and omits some of them. The table includes about 240,000 clones, roughly 86% detected once. Sequencing used PBMCs or T cells enriched from blood (not recorded which). These receptors were taken from a woman in her 30s with acute COVID-19.

The V gene is TRBV27, the J gene TRBJ1-2; TRBD1 matches 8 bases. The germline CDR1 and CDR2 sequences are MNHEY and SMNVEV (reference sequence). Trimming at V came to 3 bases and at J to 6 bases, leaving 3 bases not matched to a gene. The CDR3 runs to 13 residues. The CDR3 sequence: CASSFLQGDGYTF. In DNA form, the CDR3 reads TGTGCCAGCAGTTTTTTACAGGGGGATGGCTACACCTTC.

The chain has TRBV18 and TRBJ1-4, with D unresolved. The CDR3 runs 16 residues. The germline gives CDR1 KGHSH, CDR2 LQKENI. Trimming shortened V by 2 bases and J by 0 bases, and 10 bases separated the two germline ends. The DNA of the CDR3 is TGTGCCAGCTCACCATACCCACTGGCAACTAATGAAAAACTGTTTTTT. This translates into CASSPYPLATNEKLFF.

The chain uses TRBV6-5 and TRBJ1-1; possible D gene TRBD1, 5 bases. CDR1 and CDR2 from the germline V gene are MNHEY and SVGAGI. The V end was cut by 8 bases, the J end by 1 base, with 11 bases between. The CDR3 sequence is 13 residues long. As DNA, the CDR3 is TGTGCCAGCCCCTCAGGGCAGAACACTGAAGCTTTCTTT. Amino acids: CASPSGQNTEAFF.

The CDR3 protein is CASRLGGGYTF. The CDR3 region has the DNA TGTGCCAGCAGATTGGGAGGAGGCTACACCTTC. The chain employs TRBV6-6 and TRBJ1-2, with D unresolved. The CDR3 is 11 amino acids. Germline assignment: CDR1 MNHNY and CDR2 SVGAGI (reference sequence). V was pared by 6 bases and J by 8 bases, with 10 bases between.

The chain couples TRBV2 to TRBJ1-1; D uncertain. V dropped 7 bases and J dropped 3 bases, with 21 bases sitting between them. Germline V CDR1 and CDR2: SNHLY, FYNNEI. The CDR3 length is 16 residues. CDR3 sequence: CASNHFQVSLDTEAFF. For the CDR3, the DNA is TGTGCCAGCAACCACTTCCAAGTCTCTTTGGACACTGAAGCTTTCTTT.

This chain uses TRBV7-9 with TRBJ2-5; D ambiguous. The ends were cut back, 3 bases at V and 4 bases at J, with 21 bases in the middle. This CDR3 comprises 17 residues. CDR1 is SEHNR and CDR2 is FQNEAQ in the germline V gene (reference sequence). The CDR3 reads CASSLDPAGRRRETQYF. CDR3 nucleotide sequence: TGTGCCAGCAGCTTGGATCCAGCAGGCAGACGTAGAGAGACCCAGTACTTC.

The rearrangement uses TRBV5-1 and TRBJ2-1, with D possibly matching TRBD1 (6 bases). V lost 1 base and J lost 2, with 7 bases in between. From germline, CDR1 is SGHRS and CDR2 YFSETQ. The CDR3 spans 14 residues. CDR3 coding DNA: TGCGCCAGCAGCTTGTCAGGGGCCTACAATGAGCAGTTCTTC. Translated: CASSLSGAYNEQFF.

The chain is built from TRBV7-9 and TRBJ2-4; 12 bases align to TRBD1. The CDR3 length is 18 residues. Trimming cost V 3 bases and J 7 bases; bases outside gene matches: 13. Germline CDR1 reads SEHNR; CDR2 reads FQNEAQ (reference sequence). The CDR3 DNA reads TGTGCCAGCAGCTTCTCACCGGGACAGGGGGCTACACGCAACATTCAGTACTTC. It is translated as CASSFSPGQGATRNIQYF.

This clone was counted between two and nine times. The V call is TRBV4-3, the J call TRBJ2-3; 9 nucleotides match TRBD2. This CDR3 spans 15 amino acids. Trimming at V came to 1 base and at J to 6 bases, leaving 5 bases not matched to a gene. Germline loops: CDR1 LGHNA, CDR2 YSLEER. CDR3 sequence (DNA): TGCGCCAGCAGCCAAGGCGATAGCGGGGGCGATACGCAGTATTTT. It is translated as CASSQGDSGGDTQYF.

The rearrangement uses TRBV5-5 and TRBJ1-2, with D possibly matching TRBD1 (5 bases). Trimming cost V 4 bases and J 4 bases, with 14 bases left between them. Germline CDR1 and CDR2: SGHKS and YYEKEE (reference sequence). The CDR3 has 14 residues. For the CDR3, the DNA is TGTGCCAGCAGCATGGCACAGGATTTCTATGGCTACACCTTC. Amino acids: CASSMAQDFYGYTF.

The CDR3 loop reads CASSLGGQSRQLFF. CDR3 DNA: TGCGCCAGCAGCTTGGGCGGTCAGTCGAGGCAACTGTTTTTT. The rearrangement links TRBV5-1 to TRBJ1-4; no definite D call. CDR1 and CDR2 (germline): SGHRS, YFSETQ. This CDR3 has 14 residues. Trimming removed 0 bases from V and 12 bases from J, with 15 bases in between. The full variable domain, with the rest looked up from reference TRBV5-1 and TRBJ1-4, is KAGVTQTPRYLIKTRGQQVTLSCSPISGHRSVSWYQQTPGQGLQFLFEYFSETQRNKGNFPGRFSGRQFSNSRSEMNVSTLELGDSALYLCASSLGGQSRQLFFGSGTQLSVL.

This clone has a count of ten or more. V gene TRBV7-9 combines with J gene TRBJ1-4, with a possible D match to TRBD1 (5 bases). Germline V gene data show CDR1 as SEHNR and CDR2 as FQNEAQ (reference sequence). Trimming removed 5 bases from V and 8 bases from J, with 15 bases in between. CDR3 length: 14 amino acids. Here the CDR3 reads CASSKGLEVEKLFF. CDR3 nucleotides: TGTGCCAGCAGCAAGGGACTCGAAGTGGAAAAACTGTTTTTT.

The chain uses TRBV11-3 and TRBJ2-1; 9 nucleotides align to TRBD1. From germline, CDR1 is SGHNT and CDR2 YENEEA. This CDR3 has 14 residues. J was trimmed by 8 bases and V by 5 bases; bases with no gene match: 7. The CDR3 bases are TGTGCCAGCAGCAAAAGGACAGGGGCGGATGAGCAGTTCTTC. This codes for CASSKRTGADEQFF. The full variable domain, with the rest looked up from reference TRBV11-3 and TRBJ2-1, is EAGVVQSPRYKIIEKKQPVAFWCNPISGHNTLYWYLQNLGQGPELLIRYENEEAVDDSQLPKDRFSAERLKGVDSTLKIQPAELGDSAVYLCASSKRTGADEQFFGPGTRLTVL.

DNA of the CDR3: TGTGCCAGCAGCACCCGAGCGGGAACCATGAACACTGAAGCTTTCTTT. Protein sequence: CASSTRAGTMNTEAFF. V is TRBV21-1 and J is TRBJ1-1. TRBV21-1 is tagged as a pseudogene. There are 16 residues in the CDR3.

The chain recombines TRBV3-1 (or the pseudogene TRBV3-2) with TRBJ2-1; a possible D gene is TRBD1 (6 bases). Germline lookup yields CDR1 LGHDT and CDR2 YNNKEL (reference sequence). Trimming removed 4 bases at V and 0 bases at J, with 13 bases between. CDR3 length: 16 amino acids. The CDR3 is CASSLPQGSSYNEQFF. CDR3 bases: TGTGCCAGCAGCCTACCGCAGGGGAGCTCCTACAATGAGCAGTTCTTC.

This clone was counted a single time. The chain carries TRBV2 and TRBJ2-5; possible D gene TRBD2, 6 bases. V was pared by 7 bases and J by 1 base, with 16 bases between. Germline loops: CDR1 SNHLY, CDR2 FYNNEI. The CDR3 extends over 15 amino acids. The CDR3 spells CASNWDFWGQETQYF. The CDR3 DNA is TGTGCCAGCAATTGGGACTTCTGGGGCCAAGAGACCCAGTACTTC.

The chain couples TRBV3-1 (or the pseudogene TRBV3-2) to TRBJ2-5; 12 nucleotides agree with TRBD2. V lost 3 bases to trimming and J lost 4 bases; unmatched junction nucleotides: 3. The germline V gene encodes CDR1 LGHDT and CDR2 YNNKEL (reference sequence). The CDR3 spans 15 residues. As DNA, the CDR3 is TGTGCCAGCAGCCACACACTAGCGGGGGGAGAGACCCAGTACTTC. This codes for CASSHTLAGGETQYF.

The chain carries TRBV7-9 and TRBJ2-7; possible D gene TRBD1, 5 bases. Trimming stripped 5 bases from V and 2 bases from J, with 22 bases between. Germline V gene lookup returns CDR1 SEHNR and CDR2 FQNEAQ (reference sequence). CDR3 size: 17 residues. For the CDR3, the DNA is TGTGCCAGCAGCCCCCGGTCGAACGCGGACATTACCTACGAGCAGTACTTC. This translates into CASSPRSNADITYEQYF.

This chain links TRBV3-1 (or the pseudogene TRBV3-2) with TRBJ1-1; 7 nucleotides align to TRBD1. The CDR3 sequence is 12 residues long. The germline V gene has CDR1 LGHDT and CDR2 YNNKEL (reference sequence). The V segment lost 6 bases and the J segment 5 bases; nucleotides outside the gene matches: 3. The CDR3 here is CASRLQGTEAFF. CDR3 DNA: TGTGCCAGCAGGTTACAGGGGACTGAAGCTTTCTTT.

The V and J genes are TRBV19 and TRBJ1-6, with a tentative D call TRBD1 (6 bases). The CDR3 length is 15 residues. The V and J ends lost 2 bases and 7 bases respectively, with 12 bases between them. Germline assignment: CDR1 LNHDA and CDR2 SQIVND (reference sequence). The CDR3 DNA reads as TGTGCCAGTAGTATATCGGGGGGCCCCAATTCACCCCTCCACTTT. It specifies CASSISGGPNSPLHF.

The rearrangement links TRBV5-1 to TRBJ1-1; D uncertain. Germline CDR1 is SGHRS and CDR2 is YFSETQ. This CDR3 spans 13 amino acids. The V gene lost 5 bases and the J gene lost 0 bases, with 8 bases spanning the gap. Written as DNA, the CDR3 is TGCGCCAGCAGTTTAGAGATGAACACTGAAGCTTTCTTT. Translation gives CASSLEMNTEAFF. Based on the CDR3 plus reference TRBV5-1 and TRBJ1-1, the full variable domain is KAGVTQTPRYLIKTRGQQVTLSCSPISGHRSVSWYQQTPGQGLQFLFEYFSETQRNKGNFPGRFSGRQFSNSRSEMNVSTLELGDSALYLCASSLEMNTEAFFGQGTRLTVV.

As concerns this clone: Additional DNA sequences in this sample encode the identical CDR3. J is TRBJ2-7 and V is TRBV27; TRBD1 aligns across 11 bases. Germline CDR1 is MNHEY and CDR2 is SMNVEV (reference sequence). Losses at the gene ends were 5 bases for V and 2 bases for J; bases not matched to a gene: 5. CDR3 length equals 15 residues. CDR3 coding DNA: TGTGCCAGCAGTCCCGGACAGGGGGCGACCTACGAGCAGTACTTC. Protein product: CASSPGQGATYEQYF.

J is TRBJ2-2 and V is TRBV3-1 (or the pseudogene TRBV3-2), with a tentative D call TRBD2 (6 bases). The CDR3 covers 15 residues. V was cut by 3 bases and J by 4 bases, with 12 bases left in between. Germline assignment: CDR1 LGHDT and CDR2 YNNKEL (reference sequence). The chain's CDR3 is CASSQAGRTTGELFF. CDR3 nucleotides: TGTGCCAGCAGCCAGGCGGGACGCACCACCGGGGAGCTGTTTTTT.

V and J are TRBV12-3 or TRBV12-4 and TRBJ1-2, with TRBD1 identical over 7 bases. V shed 8 bases, J shed 3 bases, and the junction held 3 bases outside the gene matches. This CDR3 comprises 12 residues. CDR3 nucleotides: TGTGCCAGCGATACAGGGGACTATGGCTACACCTTC. Translation: CASDTGDYGYTF.